The 3 T cell receptor beta chains below come from one sample, sequenced in a study of post-analysis software for immune sequencing data. Study findings and constraints: Five TRBV segments, including TRBV5-6, TRBV5-1 and TRBV20-1, were more frequent in patients than controls.

Unique molecular identifiers tagged the TCR beta cDNA libraries. Each CDR3 protein is one row after TCRdb ran MiXCR on the PCR reads. The sample holds some 690,000 distinct CDR3 sequences, 30% seen once. Antigens for these TCRs are unknown. The specimen sequenced was blood. Every receptor here comes from a girl aged 10 to 17 with multiple sclerosis.

J is TRBJ1-4 and V is TRBV5-1; D is perhaps TRBD1 (6 bases). The CDR3 contains 14 residues. CDR1 is SGHRS and CDR2 is YFSETQ in the germline V gene. V dropped 0 bases and J dropped 7 bases, with 10 bases sitting between them. CDR3 nucleotide sequence: TGCGCCAGCAGCTTGGCAGGGGAGTCTGAAAAACTGTTTTTT. This gives the protein CASSLAGESEKLFF.

The sample holds a few counts of this clonotype. This rearrangement joins TRBV29-1 to TRBJ1-1; D gene ambiguous. The CDR3 is made up of 11 amino acids. Trimming stripped 4 bases from V and 6 bases from J, with 9 bases between. Germline V CDR1 and CDR2: SQVTM, ANQGSEA. The CDR3 loop is CSVGTNPEAFF. In DNA form, the CDR3 reads TGCAGCGTTGGGACCAATCCTGAAGCTTTCTTT.

The chain joins TRBV7-9 to TRBJ2-7, with a weak D call TRBD2 (5 bases). Judging by the DNA end, TRBJ2-5 fits better; the J call may be wrong. The CDR3 sequence is 13 residues long. CDR1 is SEHNR and CDR2 is FQNEAQ in the germline V gene (reference sequence). CDR3 sequence: CASIPSGKETQYF. The CDR3 DNA is TGTGCCAGCATCCCCTCCGGGAAAGAGACCCAGTACTTC.